The sequence of this T cell receptor (beta chain) was determined in a study of blood T cell repertoires in COVID-19. Looking at the study overall: Whether acute or convalescent, the COVID-19 samples came from the United States, Italy and Spain. Sources were T cells, B-cell-depleted T cells, or PBMCs; the material itself was cDNA or gDNA.

As handled by the study authors: Nucleated cell counts were estimated from reference gene primer amplification. Here immunoSEQ multiplex PCR was the method, and the copy in TCRdb shows in-frame clones only, minus some. The D gene and trimming were derived from the DNA, and the V and J assignments and clone size from that table. The table shows about 260,000 clones, with about 87% occurring only once. CDR3 size: 19 residues. With V trimmed by 1 base and J by 3 bases, 11 bases remained unmatched. Germline CDR1 and CDR2: LGHDT and YNNKEL (reference sequence). The specimen sequenced was peripheral blood. This rearrangement joins TRBV3-1 (or the pseudogene TRBV3-2) to TRBJ1-6; TRBD1 aligns across 8 bases. This clonotype was obtained from a woman in her 40s with acute or convalescent COVID-19. DNA for the CDR3: TGTGCCAGCAGCCAAGTCAGGGGGACAGGAGTAGTCTATAATTCACCCCTCCACTTT. This gives the protein CASSQVRGTGVVYNSPLHF.